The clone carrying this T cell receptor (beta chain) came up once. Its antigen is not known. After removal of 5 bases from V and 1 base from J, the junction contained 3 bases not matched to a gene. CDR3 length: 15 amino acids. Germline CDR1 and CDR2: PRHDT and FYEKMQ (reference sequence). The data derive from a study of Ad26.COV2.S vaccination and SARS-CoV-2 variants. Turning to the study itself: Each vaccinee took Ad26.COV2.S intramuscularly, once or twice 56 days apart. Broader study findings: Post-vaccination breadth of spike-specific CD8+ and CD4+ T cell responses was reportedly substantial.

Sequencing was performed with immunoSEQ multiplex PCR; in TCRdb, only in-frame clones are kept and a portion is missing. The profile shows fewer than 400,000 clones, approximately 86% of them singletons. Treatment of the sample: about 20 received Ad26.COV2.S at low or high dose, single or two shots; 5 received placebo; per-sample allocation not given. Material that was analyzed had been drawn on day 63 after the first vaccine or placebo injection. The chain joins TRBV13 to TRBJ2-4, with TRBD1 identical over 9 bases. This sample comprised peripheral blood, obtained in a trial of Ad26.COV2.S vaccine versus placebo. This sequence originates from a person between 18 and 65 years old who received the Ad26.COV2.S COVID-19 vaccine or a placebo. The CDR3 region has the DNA TGTGCCAGCAGCGCACAGGGGGCGGCCAAAAACATTCAGTACTTC. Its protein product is CASSAQGAAKNIQYF.